Each of the 13 T cell receptor beta chains below was sequenced from the same sample in a study of CDR3 diversity in severe acne. MiXCR, run by TCRdb on the PCR reads, gives a single entry per CDR3 protein. The sample carries approximately 79,000 distinct CDR3 sequences, about 52% recorded once. The sample comprised blood. These receptors were taken from a male donor in good health, serving as a control.

This clonotype was found a few times. This chain links TRBV7-6 with TRBJ1-2; D is uncertain. The CDR3 consists of 16 residues. Germline V gene sequence: CDR1 SGHVS, CDR2 FNYEAQ. Between the trimmed V and J ends, which lost 0 bases and 0 bases, there was a span of 11 bases. The CDR3 DNA is TGTGCCAGCAGCTTAGCGCCAAGGCCTACTAACTATGGCTACACCTTC. It encodes CASSLAPRPTNYGYTF.

This clonotype was found many times. CDR3: CSARDVREPYEQYF. In DNA form, the CDR3 reads TGCAGTGCTAGAGACGTGCGGGAGCCCTACGAGCAGTACTTC. The gene calls are TRBV20-1 and TRBJ2-7, with TRBD2 matching over 7 bases. Losses at the gene ends were 0 bases for V and 2 bases for J; bases not matched to a gene: 4. This CDR3 contains 14 residues. Per the germline V gene, CDR1 is DFQATT and CDR2 is SNEGSKA (reference sequence).

The chain links TRBV10-2 to TRBJ1-2; tentatively, D is TRBD1 (5 bases). The CDR3 loop spans 14 amino acids. Germline CDR1 is WSHSY and CDR2 is SAAADI. Trimming cost V 3 bases and J 4 bases, with 12 bases left between them. The CDR3 DNA is TGCGCCAGCAGTGAACCGGGGGTCCGCTATGGCTACACCTTC. This codes for CASSEPGVRYGYTF.

The chain couples TRBV2 to TRBJ1-2; 11 positions match TRBD1. V shed 6 bases, J shed 6 bases, and the junction held 12 bases outside the gene matches. CDR3 size: 16 residues. Per the germline V gene, CDR1 is SNHLY and CDR2 is FYNNEI. The CDR3 region has the DNA TGTGCCAGCAGAGGGACAGGGGGTCTGGTGGTGAATGGCTACACCTTC. It yields the protein CASRGTGGLVVNGYTF.

Regarding this clonotype: The CDR3 carries no conserved terminal phenylalanine or tryptophan, so it likely arises from a read error. CDR3 coding DNA: TGTGCCTGGAGTGTACGCTTAAGGGCCACTGAAGCTTTCCTT. Its translation is CAWSVRLRATEAFL. The chain links TRBV30 to TRBJ1-1; D remains ambiguous. Germline CDR1 and CDR2: GTSNPN and SVGIG (reference sequence). V lost 0 bases and J 4 bases, leaving 12 bases between the germline ends. This CDR3 spans 14 amino acids.

V gene TRBV20-1 combines with J gene TRBJ2-7, with D maybe TRBD2 (6 bases). The J call could be wrong; TRBJ2-1 is a better fit for the DNA end. Germline V CDR1 and CDR2: DFQATT, SNEGSKA (reference sequence). The length of the CDR3 is 12 residues. This CDR3 is CSAGGLTNEQFF. In nucleotides, the CDR3 is TGCAGTGCCGGTGGACTAACCAATGAGCAGTTCTTC.

This chain joins TRBV7-6 and TRBJ2-5; TRBD1 is a possible D gene (6 bases). CDR1 is SGHVS and CDR2 is FNYEAQ in the germline V gene. The CDR3 runs 13 residues. Trimming pared 6 bases from V and 2 bases from J, leaving 10 bases between. CDR3 sequence: CASRKGQQETQYF. The CDR3 coding sequence is TGTGCCAGCAGAAAAGGACAGCAAGAGACCCAGTACTTC.

The rearrangement joins TRBV20-1 to TRBJ2-2; 9 bases match TRBD1. The CDR3 is 17 residues long. CDR1 and CDR2 from the germline V gene are DFQATT and SNEGSKA (reference sequence). J was trimmed by 1 base and V by 3 bases; bases with no gene match: 9. The CDR3 coding sequence is TGCAGTGCTAGGTCTCCGGTGGGACAGGGGAACACCGGGGAGCTGTTTTTT. Translation: CSARSPVGQGNTGELFF.

The gene calls are TRBV12-3 or TRBV12-4 and TRBJ2-3; D might be TRBD1 or TRBD2, each matching 5 bases. The CDR3 spans 15 residues. V was pared by 5 bases and J by 2 bases, with 14 bases between. CDR3 DNA sequence: TGTGCCAGCAGTCCGAAGGGGAGACCCACAGATACGCAGTATTTT. Its translation is CASSPKGRPTDTQYF.

This clonotype was seen ten or more times. The CDR3 coding sequence is TGTGCCTGGACCAACACCTACGAGCAGTACTTC. Residues: CAWTNTYEQYF. This chain links TRBV30 with TRBJ2-7; no firm D call. CDR1 and CDR2 from the germline V gene are GTSNPN and SVGIG (reference sequence). This CDR3 spans 11 amino acids. V lost 4 bases to trimming and J lost 2 bases, with 6 bases between them.

This clonotype was observed a few times. The gene calls are TRBV20-1 and TRBJ1-6; 7 bases are shared with TRBD1. The germline V gene has CDR1 DFQATT and CDR2 SNEGSKA (reference sequence). CDR3 length equals 14 residues. With 3 bases clipped from V and 4 bases from J, the junction kept 3 bases outside the gene matches. CDR3 DNA sequence: TGCAGTGCTAGGGTGGGACAGTATAATTCACCCCTCCACTTT. This encodes CSARVGQYNSPLHF.

The J gene is TRBJ1-1, the V gene TRBV7-8; D is undetermined. V was clipped by 5 bases and J by 5 bases, with 12 bases between them. This CDR3 region has 13 residues. Germline V CDR1 and CDR2: SGHVS, FQNEAQ. The CDR3 here is CASSPWERTEAFF. The DNA for the CDR3 is TGTGCCAGCAGCCCCTGGGAAAGGACTGAAGCTTTCTTT.

The V call is TRBV9, the J call TRBJ2-2; D unresolved. V lost 0 bases and J 2 bases, leaving 11 bases between the germline ends. CDR1 is SGDLS, CDR2 YYNGEE, per germline. The CDR3 covers 16 residues. The CDR3: CASSVVLGSNTGELFF. CDR3 nucleotides: TGTGCCAGCAGCGTAGTATTAGGTTCTAACACCGGGGAGCTGTTTTTT.